The clone carrying this T cell receptor beta chain was seen many times. Time point meaning: newly diagnosed GD, antithyroid drugs for less than 3 months. Researchers made the TCR library from RNA that was extracted from PBMCs. This record belongs to a study of regulatory T cells in long-lasting Graves disease. Arm-PCR of CDR3 regions and iRepertoire HTBI primers were the basis on which TCR beta libraries were built. TCRdb re-derived calls from the multiplex PCR reads in MiXCR, one entry per CDR3 protein. The repertoire holds about 400,000 distinct CDR3 sequences, with 15% to 17% as singletons. V shed 2 bases and J 7 bases; nucleotides not matched to a gene: 11. Per the germline V gene, CDR1 is ENHRY and CDR2 is SYGVKD. This CDR3 contains 16 residues.

The sequence came from a female donor with Graves disease. The material was peripheral blood mononuclear cells (PBMCs), obtained at new diagnosis, from a patient treated with antithyroid drugs. The V and J genes are TRBV10-3 and TRBJ2-3; 8 bases match TRBD2. CDR3 nucleotide sequence: TGTGCCATCAGTGAGATGAAGAGCGGGGGAGGAAATACGCAGTATTTT. It codes for CAISEMKSGGGNTQYF.